This TCR beta chain was sequenced in a study of T cell responses to AZD1222 COVID-19 vaccine. Study-level results: Donors were chiefly white British, with a greater number of females, and clonal diversity was perhaps underestimated.

Assay used: immunoSEQ multiplex PCR; TCRdb lists only in-frame clones, some missing. The sample lists more than 70,000 clones; 70% to 90% were seen once. Of note for this clone: Its antigen is unknown.

V shed 3 bases and J shed 9 bases, with 15 bases lying between them. The CDR3 is 14 residues long. CDR1 is LNHDA and CDR2 is SQIVND in the germline V gene (reference sequence). This chain links TRBV19 with TRBJ1-5; perhaps TRBD1 as D (5 bases). This TCR was sampled from an adult in good health. This specimen consisted of peripheral blood, obtained on day 0 of AZD1222 vaccination. CDR3 in DNA: TGTGCCAGTAGTATGGGGCAGGGAATCGGGCCCCAGCATTTT. Translated: CASSMGQGIGPQHF.